Following are 22 T cell receptor beta chains from one sample sequenced in a study of blood T cells in healthy people across ages (dated by TCRdb to between 2015 and 2017). Library generation was performed with 5' RACE. The run used an Illumina HiSeq 2500. The second PCR ran for roughly 7 to 12 cycles and used a J-beta primer mix along with a sample-barcoded 5' primer. The public reads were quality trimmed at Q25 with fastp and then assembled into clones with MiXCR by TCRdb, keeping productive beta chains. Identical CDR3 proteins give one entry, which carries the most common genes and DNA. The sample profile shows over 1,500,000 distinct CDR3 sequences; less than 50% of them were found once. Roughly 2% of the sample is in the top ten clones. The source material was blood. The receptors here all came from a woman aged 40 to 49 in good health.

This clonotype was counted a few times. This rearrangement joins TRBV15 to TRBJ2-1; 9 bases map to TRBD1. The V and J ends lost 0 bases and 2 bases, in that order; junction bases with no gene match: 5. The CDR3 contains 17 residues. Germline V lookup: CDR1 LNHNV, CDR2 YYDKDF (reference sequence). CDR3 in amino acids: CATSRDLNRGPYNEQFF. The CDR3 DNA sequence: TGTGCCACCAGCAGAGATCTGAACAGGGGGCCCTACAATGAGCAGTTCTTC.

The chain uses TRBV29-1 and TRBJ2-5; 8 bases match TRBD1. Germline loops: CDR1 SQVTM, CDR2 ANQGSEA. Trimming took 5 bases from V and 11 from J; bases not matched to a gene: 10. The CDR3 length is 12 residues. The CDR3 nucleotides read TGCAGCGTTCCTGCGACAGGGGCAGGGCAGTACTTC. Protein sequence: CSVPATGAGQYF.

Of note for this clonotype: Its ends do not fully match the called genes, so a read error is possible. V is TRBV20-1 and J is TRBJ2-5; TRBD2 agrees at 8 bases. The V gene's germline CDR1 is DFQATT and CDR2 SNEGSKA (reference sequence). The CDR3 has 15 residues. CDR3 protein: CGARDPGGSQETQYF. Here the CDR3 DNA reads TGCGGTGCTAGAGATCCGGGGGGGTCGCAAGAGACCCAGTACTTC.

This rearrangement joins TRBV7-2 to TRBJ1-2; D gene uncertain. The CDR3 sequence is 14 residues long. With 5 bases removed from V and 7 bases from J, the gap between germline ends came to 17 bases. Germline V gene lookup returns CDR1 SGHTA and CDR2 FQGNSA. CDR3 coding DNA: TGTGCCAGCAGCCCACCCTCCGGGAAGTCTGGCTACACCTTC. This sequence encodes CASSPPSGKSGYTF.

The chain is built from TRBV27 and TRBJ2-1; D is ambiguous. From germline, CDR1 is MNHEY and CDR2 SMNVEV (reference sequence). There are 13 residues in the CDR3. Trimming shortened V by 5 bases and J by 9 bases, and 14 bases separated the two germline ends. CDR3 sequence: CASSRTRLAEQFF. Written as DNA, the CDR3 is TGTGCCAGCAGTAGGACCCGACTCGCTGAGCAGTTCTTC.

This clonotype has a count of ten or more. The rearrangement uses TRBV5-1 and TRBJ2-4; the match to TRBD1 covers 8 bases. Trimming removed 3 bases from V and 13 bases from J; junction bases left unmatched: 15. Germline V gives CDR1 SGHRS, CDR2 YFSETQ. The CDR3 length is 15 residues. The CDR3, as DNA: TGCGCCAGCAGCTCAACCGGGACAGGAGGGATGGAGCAGTACTTC. Translation: CASSSTGTGGMEQYF.

The chain couples TRBV20-1 to TRBJ2-3; 12 positions match TRBD2. Germline V gene lookup returns CDR1 DFQATT and CDR2 SNEGSKA (reference sequence). This CDR3 is 14 amino acids long. V gave up 4 bases and J gave up 9 bases; unmatched junction bases: 8. The CDR3 loop reads CSAKLAGGPSTQYF. CDR3 sequence (DNA): TGCAGTGCTAAACTAGCGGGGGGCCCCTCAACGCAGTATTTT.

V usage is TRBV10-3 and J usage is TRBJ2-3; 9 bases are a match to TRBD2. The CDR3 is made up of 15 amino acids. The germline gives CDR1 ENHRY, CDR2 SYGVKD. Trimming removed 8 bases from V and 6 bases from J; junction bases left unmatched: 12. The CDR3 sequence: CAIQAGGPRADTQYF. Here the CDR3 DNA reads TGTGCCATCCAGGCGGGGGGGCCCAGGGCGGATACGCAGTATTTT.

Concerning this clonotype itself: The missing conserved phenylalanine or tryptophan at the end of this CDR3 makes a read error likely. The chain recombines TRBV20-1 with TRBJ2-5; 12 bases fit TRBD1. From germline, CDR1 is DFQATT and CDR2 SNEGSKA (reference sequence). The CDR3 is 14 residues long. With 6 bases clipped from V and 5 bases from J, the junction kept 7 bases outside the gene matches. The CDR3 protein is CSATGQGARETQYV. The CDR3 bases are TGCAGTGCCACGGGACAGGGGGCACGGGAGACCCAGTACGTC.

A few counts support this clonotype. The genes are TRBV6-5 and TRBJ1-1, with a weak D call TRBD1 (5 bases). Germline-derived CDR1 and CDR2 are MNHEY and SVGAGI. This CDR3 region has 15 residues. Deletions cut 0 bases from V and 2 bases from J, with 10 bases between. The CDR3 bases are TGTGCCAGCAGTTACTCCCCAGGGACCAACACTGAAGCTTTCTTT. Residues: CASSYSPGTNTEAFF.

The CDR3 region has the DNA TGCGCCAGCCAGGGGATAGCTAATGAAAAACTGTTTTTT. Protein product: CASQGIANEKLFF. The J gene is TRBJ1-4, the V gene TRBV4-1; a possible D gene is TRBD1 (6 bases). CDR1 MGHRA and CDR2 YSYEKL come from the germline V gene. The CDR3 contains 13 residues. Trimming removed 8 bases at V and 3 bases at J, with 10 bases between.

This clonotype was observed a few times. V and J are TRBV5-1 and TRBJ2-5, with 15 bases fitting TRBD2. With V trimmed by 4 bases and J by 2 bases, 12 bases remained unmatched. This CDR3 spans 19 amino acids. CDR1 SGHRS and CDR2 YFSETQ come from the germline V gene. For the CDR3, the DNA is TGCGCCAGCAGCCGAAACGGACTAGCGGGGGGGCGGGAACAAGAGACCCAGTACTTC. Translation gives CASSRNGLAGGREQETQYF.

The chain joins TRBV9 to TRBJ2-5, with D unclear. The CDR3 runs 15 residues. Trimming stripped 0 bases from V and 1 base from J, with 10 bases between. Germline-derived CDR1 and CDR2 are SGDLS and YYNGEE. CDR3 in amino acids: CASSVAVMAQETQYF. CDR3 DNA sequence: TGTGCCAGCAGCGTAGCTGTAATGGCCCAAGAGACCCAGTACTTC.

The J gene is TRBJ2-7, the V gene TRBV28, with D perhaps matching TRBD1 (5 bases). Matching the DNA end better, TRBJ2-5 makes the J call doubtful. The germline CDR1 and CDR2 sequences are MDHEN and SYDVKM. The CDR3 runs to 14 residues. CDR3 in DNA: TGTGCCAGCAGCGACAGTGGAGTGGTGGAGACCCAGTACTTC. Translating it yields CASSDSGVVETQYF.

The chain links TRBV28 to TRBJ1-2; 7 nucleotides match TRBD1. With V trimmed by 3 bases and J by 2 bases, 9 bases remained unmatched. The CDR3 is 16 residues long. Germline loops: CDR1 MDHEN, CDR2 SYDVKM. The CDR3 DNA sequence: TGTGCCAGCAGTTTCGCCGGGGGGACAGCCAACTATGGCTACACCTTC. It translates to CASSFAGGTANYGYTF.

V gene TRBV4-2 combines with J gene TRBJ2-6; possible D gene TRBD2, 6 bases. The CDR3 totals 18 residues. Germline V gene sequence: CDR1 LGHNA, CDR2 YNFKEQ. Trimming stripped 1 base from V and 2 bases from J, with 15 bases between. The CDR3 region is CASSQAQGGRPGANVLTF. In DNA, the CDR3 is TGTGCCAGCAGCCAAGCCCAAGGAGGGCGGCCTGGGGCCAACGTCCTGACTTTC.

The chain is built from TRBV3-1 and TRBJ1-6, with TRBD1 matching 10 bases. This CDR3 contains 14 residues. V lost 10 bases and J lost 9; bases outside the gene matches: 9. Germline CDR1 reads LGHDT; CDR2 reads YNNKEL (reference sequence). The CDR3 spells CATQRGQGFSPLHF. Here the CDR3 DNA reads TGTGCCACCCAGCGGGGACAGGGGTTTTCACCCCTCCACTTT.

V usage is TRBV28 and J usage is TRBJ1-5; 7 bases are shared with TRBD1. Losses at the gene ends were 4 bases for V and 3 bases for J; bases not matched to a gene: 3. There are 14 residues in the CDR3. CDR1 is MDHEN, CDR2 SYDVKM, per germline. The CDR3 here is CASSYRGNNQPQHF. CDR3 DNA: TGTGCCAGCAGTTACAGGGGCAACAATCAGCCCCAGCATTTT.

The chain uses TRBV6-1 and TRBJ2-7; TRBD2 agrees at 7 bases. V lost 5 bases and J lost 2; bases outside the gene matches: 6. The germline V gene has CDR1 MNHNS and CDR2 SASEGT. The CDR3 runs to 14 residues. The chain's CDR3 is CASSLAGKTYEQYF. The CDR3 coding sequence is TGTGCCAGCAGTTTAGCGGGTAAGACCTACGAGCAGTACTTC.

Notes on this clonotype: An end of the junction differs from the germline gene, which may be a read error. J is TRBJ2-5 and V is TRBV13; D ambiguous. The CDR3 contains 14 residues. CDR1 and CDR2 (germline): PRHDT, FYEKMQ (reference sequence). The CDR3 sequence is CASSSLTPKEAQYF. The DNA for the CDR3 is TGTGCCAGCAGCTCCTTAACCCCCAAAGAGGCCCAGTACTTC.

This clonotype was detected ten times or more. This chain uses TRBV4-2 with TRBJ2-3; TRBD2 aligns across 12 bases. V gave up 1 base and J gave up 4 bases; unmatched junction bases: 3. Germline V lookup: CDR1 LGHNA, CDR2 YNFKEQ. CDR3 size: 16 residues. This CDR3 is CASSQAASGGADTQYF. For the CDR3, the DNA is TGTGCCAGCAGCCAAGCGGCTAGCGGGGGGGCAGATACGCAGTATTTT.

Comment on this clonotype: One junction end disagrees with the germline gene, perhaps due to a read error. The V call is TRBV13, the J call TRBJ2-7; D unclear. From germline, CDR1 is PRHDT and CDR2 FYEKMQ (reference sequence). The CDR3 contains 13 residues. The CDR3, as DNA: TGTGCCAGCAGCTCCCTAGGCTCCTACGATCAGTACTTC. As protein: CASSSLGSYDQYF.